Sequencing of this T cell receptor (beta chain) was carried out in a study of blood T cell repertoires in COVID-19. Study-wide background: Samples representing acute and convalescent COVID-19 were sourced from the United States, Italy and Spain. Sources were T cells, B-cell-depleted T cells, or PBMCs; the material itself was cDNA or gDNA.

Per the study methods: Researchers report that nucleated cell counts were estimated from reference gene primer amplification. TCRdb keeps only in-frame clones here, not all; method: immunoSEQ multiplex PCR. V, J and clone size are those of that table, while D and trimming were read from the DNA. The table lists 250,000 to 300,000 clones, roughly 85% of them singletons. In germline, CDR1 is SGHNT, CDR2 YYREEE (reference sequence). Between the trimmed V and J ends, which lost 2 bases and 7 bases, there was a span of 8 bases. This CDR3 has 12 amino acids. The chain recombines TRBV5-4 with TRBJ2-3; unclear D gene. The sample consisted of peripheral blood. The clonotype was recovered from a man over 45 with active or convalescent COVID-19. Here the CDR3 reads CASSFSENTQYF. Written as DNA, the CDR3 is TGTGCCAGCAGCTTCTCTGAGAATACGCAGTATTTT.